These 28 T cell receptor beta chains share one sample of origin, sequenced in a study of T cells in women clearing cervical HPV infection. The table came from immunoSEQ multiplex PCR; TCRdb's copy has only in-frame clones and leaves some out. The table lists under 20,000 clones. Sequencing was performed on blood buffy coat. The receptors were sampled from a woman between 18 and 70 years old with a cervical HPV16 infection that either progressed to CIN3+ or cleared (not recorded which).

As concerns this clone: The read stops 3 residues short of the end of the CDR3; the missing end is completed from the germline J gene. The J gene is TRBJ1-3, the V gene TRBV4-1, with a tentative D call TRBD1 (5 bases). Trimming took off 3 bases at V and 7 bases at J, with 19 bases between the two ends. Per the germline V gene, CDR1 is MGHRA and CDR2 is YSYEKL. This CDR3 region has 16 residues. CDR3 DNA (partial): TGCGCCAGCAGCCAGGGGGGGTCCTTGGTTGGGAACACC. Translation: CASSQGGSLVGNT. The CDR3, in full, reads CASSQGGSLVGNTIYF.

Concerning this clone: The CDR3 extends 3 residues past the end of the read, so its final part is completed from the germline J gene. The same CDR3 arises from other DNA sequences in this sample as well. V usage is TRBV7-9 and J usage is TRBJ1-6; TRBD1 matches at 11 bases. Germline CDR1 and CDR2: SEHNR and FQNEAQ (reference sequence). After removal of 6 bases from V and 10 bases from J, the junction contained 5 bases not matched to a gene. The length of the CDR3 is 14 residues. Partial CDR3 DNA: TGTGCCAGCAGTCCGGGACAGGGGGGATCACCC. It yields the protein CASSPGQGGSP. The whole CDR3 sequence reads CASSPGQGGSPLHF.

As regards this clone: The read terminates 3 residues ahead of where the CDR3 ends, so the germline J gene completes it. The J gene is TRBJ2-5, the V gene TRBV5-5; possibly TRBD1 or TRBD2 for D (7 bases each). Deletions cut 1 base from V and 5 bases from J, with 15 bases between. The CDR3 runs to 15 residues. The germline CDR1 and CDR2 sequences are SGHKS and YYEKEE (reference sequence). The CDR3 bases that were read are TGTGCCAGCAGCTTGCCGACAGGGAGGGGTGAGACC. This translates into CASSLPTGRGET. The full CDR3 is CASSLPTGRGETQYF.

Details on this clone: The read ends 3 residues early relative to the CDR3; the germline J gene fills the gap. The chain employs TRBV7-3 and TRBJ1-1, with TRBD1 matching over 7 bases. Germline V gene sequence: CDR1 SGHTA, CDR2 FQGTGA. J gave up 4 bases and V 3 bases, and 11 bases lay outside the gene matches. This CDR3 is built from 16 residues. CDR3 protein: CASSFLRQGRGTEAFF. CDR3 bases read: TGTGCCAGCAGCTTCTTAAGACAGGGACGGGGCACTGAA.

With respect to this clone: The read ends 3 residues early relative to the CDR3; the germline J gene fills the gap. The J gene is TRBJ2-7, the V gene TRBV24-1, with a weak D call TRBD1 (5 bases). Germline assignment: CDR1 KGHDR and CDR2 SFDVKD. The length of the CDR3 is 11 residues. The V and J ends lost 9 bases and 3 bases respectively, with 8 bases between them. The DNA read from the CDR3 is TGTGCCACCGGGCAGGGCTACGAG. Its protein is CATGQGYE. The complete CDR3 sequence is CATGQGYEQYF.

With respect to this clone: The missing CDR3 end, 3 residues past where the read stops, is filled in from the germline J gene. This rearrangement joins TRBV5-1 to TRBJ2-3; D possibly corresponds to TRBD1 (5 bases). The CDR3 has 15 amino acids. Between the trimmed V and J ends, which lost 4 bases and 0 bases, there was a span of 12 bases. CDR1 SGHRS and CDR2 YFSETQ come from the germline V gene. The CDR3 here is CASSLGHTSTDTQYF. The sequenced part of the CDR3 DNA is TGCGCCAGCAGCCTAGGACACACTAGCACAGATACG.

As regards this clone: The read ends 3 residues shy of where the CDR3 ends; the end is completed using the germline J gene. The V and J genes are TRBV20-1 and TRBJ2-2; 8 bases are shared with TRBD1. After removal of 5 bases from V and 1 base from J, the junction contained 6 bases not matched to a gene. This CDR3 has 15 amino acids. Germline V gene sequence: CDR1 DFQATT, CDR2 SNEGSKA (reference sequence). CDR3 DNA (partial): TGCAGTGCTGAATCCGGGACAGGGAACACCGGGGAG. Its protein is CSAESGTGNTGE. The whole CDR3 protein is CSAESGTGNTGELFF.

In terms of frequency, this clone is medium-sized. With the read ending 3 residues before the CDR3 end, the germline J gene is used to fill in that end. The chain recombines TRBV19 with TRBJ2-2, with a possible D match to TRBD1 (6 bases). CDR3 length equals 14 residues. Trimming removed 6 bases at V and 3 bases at J, with 11 bases between. Germline V CDR1 and CDR2: LNHDA, SQIVND (reference sequence). This CDR3 is CASRQGLDTGELFF. The DNA read from the CDR3 is TGTGCCAGTAGACAGGGCCTGGACACCGGGGAG. Combining the CDR3 with reference TRBV19 and TRBJ2-2 gives the whole variable domain DGGITQSPKYLFRKEGQNVTLSCEQNLNHDAMYWYRQDPGQGLRLIYYSQIVNDFQKGDIAEGYSVSREKKESFPLTVTSAQKNPTAFYLCASRQGLDTGELFFGEGSRLTVL.

Turning to this clone: From the germline J gene comes the end of the CDR3, since the read stops 3 residues before it. This chain connects TRBV2 to TRBJ1-1; 7 bases are shared with TRBD1. Looked up from germline, CDR1 is SNHLY and CDR2 is FYNNEI. V shed 5 bases and J 5 bases; nucleotides not matched to a gene: 5. The CDR3 has 13 amino acids. This CDR3 reads CASSQDRVTEAFF. The CDR3 bases that were read are TGTGCCAGCAGTCAAGACAGGGTGACTGAA.

Regarding this clone: The read gets to within 3 residues of the CDR3 end, and the germline J gene fills in the rest. V and J are TRBV10-3 and TRBJ1-5; 7 bases map to TRBD1. CDR1 is ENHRY and CDR2 is SYGVKD in the germline V gene. The CDR3 runs 13 residues. J was trimmed by 3 bases and V by 9 bases; bases with no gene match: 5. This CDR3 is CAIRGQHNQPQHF. The DNA read from the CDR3 is TGTGCCATACGGGGACAGCACAATCAGCCC.

As to this clone: The read falls 3 residues short of the CDR3 end, and the missing part is taken from the germline J gene. The chain couples TRBV11-2 to TRBJ1-2; D is undetermined. V was cut by 4 bases and J by 4 bases, with 10 bases left in between. The length of the CDR3 is 13 residues. Germline V gene sequence: CDR1 SGHAT, CDR2 FQNNGV. The DNA read from the CDR3 is TGTGCCAGCAGCTCGCCCCCCGGCTATGGC. The encoded protein is CASSSPPGYG. The full CDR3 is CASSSPPGYGYTF.

About this clone itself: The read ends 3 residues shy of where the CDR3 ends; the end is completed using the germline J gene. The chain recombines TRBV5-1 with TRBJ2-5, with 10 bases matching TRBD2. This CDR3 is 16 amino acids long. Germline V gene sequence: CDR1 SGHRS, CDR2 YFSETQ. With V trimmed by 2 bases and J by 6 bases, 10 bases remained unmatched. The CDR3 reads CASSLEAGGPTQTQYF. CDR3 DNA, as far as it was read: TGCGCCAGCAGCTTAGAAGCGGGAGGGCCTACCCAGACC.

Remarks on this clone: The read comes to an end 3 residues before the CDR3 does, leaving the germline J gene to fill in the end. The rearrangement joins TRBV2 to TRBJ1-2; possible D gene TRBD1, 5 bases. The V gene lost 5 bases and the J gene lost 4 bases, with 17 bases spanning the gap. CDR1 and CDR2 from the germline V gene are SNHLY and FYNNEI. The CDR3 covers 15 residues. CDR3 protein: CASSSTLTAVYGYTF. The CDR3 bases that were read are TGTGCCAGCAGTTCCACCTTGACAGCAGTCTATGGC.

As concerns this clone: Sequencing ends 3 residues short of the CDR3 end; the germline J gene provides the rest. The chain recombines TRBV30 with TRBJ1-5; a possible D gene is TRBD1 (6 bases). CDR3 length: 16 amino acids. The germline V gene encodes CDR1 GTSNPN and CDR2 SVGIG (reference sequence). Trimming removed 0 bases from V and 2 bases from J, with 14 bases in between. Partial CDR3 DNA: TGTGCCTGGAGTGTAAAAGGGGGTGGAGGCAATCAGCCC. Protein sequence: CAWSVKGGGGNQP. The entire CDR3 protein reads CAWSVKGGGGNQPQHF.

CDR3 region: CASSPGMDTGELFF. CDR3 DNA (partial): TGCGCCAGCAGCCCAGGAATGGACACCGGGGAG. The rearrangement uses TRBV5-1 and TRBJ2-2; D uncertain. The DNA ends 3 residues before the CDR3 does, and the rest of the CDR3 is filled in from the germline J gene. From germline, CDR1 is SGHRS and CDR2 YFSETQ. This CDR3 is built from 14 residues. V was shortened by 4 bases and J by 3 bases, with 10 bases between the two germline ends.

Notes on this clone: The read finishes 3 residues shy of the CDR3 end, and the germline J gene is used to complete it. This chain uses TRBV7-2 with TRBJ2-2; TRBD1 aligns across 11 bases. Per germline, CDR1 SGHTA and CDR2 FQGNSA. With V trimmed by 5 bases and J by 7 bases, 6 bases remained unmatched. CDR3 length: 15 amino acids. CDR3 loop: CASSARDRGGGELFF. Incomplete CDR3 DNA: TGTGCCAGCAGCGCTCGGGACAGGGGGGGCGGGGAG.

For this clone: Read data end 3 residues before the CDR3 end; the end is taken from the germline J gene. The V and J genes are TRBV7-6 and TRBJ2-7; D might be TRBD1 (5 bases). The CDR3 is 15 amino acids. In germline, CDR1 is SGHVS, CDR2 FNYEAQ. Trimming removed 2 bases from V and 3 bases from J, with 14 bases in between. The CDR3 DNA, read in part, is TGTGCCAGCAGCTTAAGGGCAGGGAAGAGCTACGAG. Its protein product is CASSLRAGKSYE. The entire CDR3 protein reads CASSLRAGKSYEQYF.

Turning to this clone: The read ends 3 residues early relative to the CDR3; the germline J gene fills the gap. The rearrangement links TRBV7-8 to TRBJ2-7; perhaps TRBD2 as D (5 bases). CDR1 SGHVS and CDR2 FQNEAQ come from the germline V gene. Trimming left V 3 bases short and J 3 bases short, with 18 bases between. The CDR3 totals 16 residues. This chain's CDR3 is CASSLGYTRGFYEQYF. The DNA read from the CDR3 is TGTGCCAGCAGCTTGGGGTATACACGGGGATTCTACGAG. The full variable domain, its missing parts supplied by reference TRBV7-8 and TRBJ2-7, is GAGVSQSPRYKVAKRGQDVALRCDPISGHVSLFWYQQALGQGPEFLTYFQNEAQLDKSGLPSDRFFAERPEGSVSTLKIQRTQQEDSAVYLCASSLGYTRGFYEQYFGPGTRLTVT.

Concerning this clone itself: The CDR3 is cut off 3 residues early in the read; its end comes from the germline J gene. The rearrangement links TRBV2 to TRBJ2-5, with D perhaps matching TRBD1 (6 bases). Germline V gene sequence: CDR1 SNHLY, CDR2 FYNNEI. The CDR3 length is 15 residues. Between the trimmed V and J ends, which lost 3 bases and 3 bases, there was a span of 14 bases. The sequenced CDR3 bases are TGTGCCAGCAGTGAGAGAGGGGGTGCGGAAGAGACC. Its translation is CASSERGGAEET. The entire CDR3 is CASSERGGAEETQYF.

On this clone itself: Read sequence stops 3 residues before the CDR3 end, and the germline J gene provides the missing end. J is TRBJ2-5 and V is TRBV20-1; the D gene is possibly TRBD1 (6 bases). The CDR3 has 14 residues. With 1 base removed from V and 5 bases from J, the gap between germline ends came to 14 bases. The V gene's germline CDR1 is DFQATT and CDR2 SNEGSKA (reference sequence). This CDR3 reads CSARGLTGWETQYF. The sequenced CDR3 bases are TGCAGTGCTAGAGGTTTGACAGGCTGGGAGACC.

Details on this clone: The CDR3 extends 3 residues past the end of the read, so its final part is completed from the germline J gene. The rearrangement uses TRBV14 and TRBJ2-1; 8 bases align to TRBD2. CDR3 length: 14 residues. After removal of 1 base from V and 6 bases from J, the junction contained 2 bases not matched to a gene. Germline-derived CDR1 and CDR2 are SGHDN and FVKESK. The sequenced part of the CDR3 DNA is TGTGCCAGCAGCCAAGGAGCGGGGGTCAATGAG. Translating it yields CASSQGAGVNE. The full CDR3 reads CASSQGAGVNEQFF.

Turning to this clone: The read ends 3 residues early relative to the CDR3; the germline J gene fills the gap. The V gene is TRBV10-3, the J gene TRBJ2-7, with 7 positions matching TRBD2. CDR1 and CDR2 (germline): ENHRY, SYGVKD. V was clipped by 2 bases and J by 1 base; unmatched bases: 2. This CDR3 spans 14 amino acids. The CDR3: CAISETSASYEQYF. CDR3 DNA (partial): TGTGCCATCAGTGAGACTAGCGCGTCCTACGAG.

As to this clone: The missing CDR3 end, 3 residues past where the read stops, is filled in from the germline J gene. V and J are TRBV29-1 and TRBJ1-1; 10 nucleotides align to TRBD1. CDR3 length: 13 residues. CDR1 and CDR2 from the germline V gene are SQVTM and ANQGSEA. After removal of 7 bases from V and 6 bases from J, the junction contained 8 bases not matched to a gene. CDR3 loop: CSGETGGVSEAFF. Partial CDR3 DNA: TGCAGCGGCGAGACAGGGGGCGTCTCTGAA.

With regard to this clone: The sequence runs out 3 residues before the end of the CDR3; the remainder is reconstructed from the germline J gene. The chain uses TRBV5-1 and TRBJ2-1; TRBD2 matches 7 bases. V was pared by 1 base and J by 3 bases, with 4 bases of the junction left unmatched. Germline-derived CDR1 and CDR2 are SGHRS and YFSETQ. This CDR3 has 15 amino acids. CDR3 DNA (partial): TGCGCCAGCAGCTTGAGCGGGGCCCTCTACAATGAG. Translated, it gives CASSLSGALYNE. The full CDR3 reads CASSLSGALYNEQFF.

In regard to this clone: From the germline J gene comes the end of the CDR3, since the read stops 3 residues before it. This chain connects TRBV15 to TRBJ1-2, with D tentatively TRBD1 (5 bases). Looked up from germline, CDR1 is LNHNV and CDR2 is YYDKDF (reference sequence). The CDR3 runs 14 residues. Trimming shortened V by 0 bases and J by 3 bases, and 8 bases separated the two germline ends. The DNA read from the CDR3 is TGTGCCACCAGCAGAGACAGGGCCCACTATGGC. Protein sequence: CATSRDRAHYG. The complete CDR3 protein is CATSRDRAHYGYTF.

Details on this clone: The read falls 3 residues short of the CDR3 end, and the missing part is taken from the germline J gene. The rearrangement joins TRBV20-1 to TRBJ2-1; D possibly corresponds to TRBD2 (6 bases). Per the germline V gene, CDR1 is DFQATT and CDR2 is SNEGSKA (reference sequence). This CDR3 contains 17 residues. V gave up 2 bases and J gave up 1 base, with 18 bases separating them. The covered CDR3 bases are TGCAGTGCTAGATATTCTCGCGGGATTAGTTCCTACAATGAG. Translation: CSARYSRGISSYNE. The full CDR3 protein reads CSARYSRGISSYNEQFF.

A word on this clone: The sequenced fragment ends 3 residues before the CDR3 boundary, so the rest is inferred from the germline J gene. V is TRBV7-9 and J is TRBJ2-3; D is perhaps TRBD2 (6 bases). Trimming took off 5 bases at V and 5 bases at J, with 17 bases between the two ends. CDR1 SEHNR and CDR2 FQNEAQ come from the germline V gene (reference sequence). The CDR3 extends over 15 amino acids. CDR3 region: CASSPTSLMLDTQYF. The covered CDR3 bases are TGTGCCAGCAGCCCAACTAGCTTGATGCTAGATACG. The full variable domain, completed using reference TRBV7-9 and TRBJ2-3, is DTGVSQNPRHKITKRGQNVTFRCDPISEHNRLYWYRQTLGQGPEFLTYFQNEAQLEKSRLLSDRFSAERPKGSFSTLEIQRTEQGDSAMYLCASSPTSLMLDTQYFGPGTRLTVL.

With respect to this clone: The read ends 3 residues before the CDR3 terminus; that terminus is restored from the germline J gene. The gene calls are TRBV14 and TRBJ2-7, with 9 positions matching TRBD1. From germline, CDR1 is SGHDN and CDR2 FVKESK. This CDR3 comprises 15 residues. V was clipped by 0 bases and J by 4 bases; unmatched bases: 4. Incomplete CDR3 DNA: TGTGCCAGCAGCCAAGAGGGACAGGGTGGGTACGAG. This gives the protein CASSQEGQGGYE. The CDR3 as a whole reads CASSQEGQGGYEQYF.